The 5 T cell receptor beta chains presented below share a single source sample, sequenced in a study of Ad26.COV2.S vaccination and SARS-CoV-2 variants. Produced via immunoSEQ multiplex PCR; TCRdb's table is partial and in-frame only. Among hundreds of thousands of clones listed, around 90% were seen once. Treatment reported: approximately 18 received Ad26.COV2.S at low or high dose, single or two shots; roughly five received placebo; per-sample allocation not given. It was on day 63 after the first vaccine or placebo injection that samples were taken. The input for sequencing was peripheral blood, taken in a trial of Ad26.COV2.S vaccine versus placebo. These receptors came from a person between 18 and 65 years old who received the Ad26.COV2.S COVID-19 vaccine or a placebo.

The chain links TRBV3-1 (or the pseudogene TRBV3-2) to TRBJ2-7, with 7 bases that match TRBD1. The CDR3 has 16 residues. V lost 0 bases and J lost 0; bases outside the gene matches: 5. Germline CDR1 and CDR2: LGHDT and YNNKEL (reference sequence). Here the CDR3 DNA reads TGTGCCAGCAGCCAAGATCTCGGGACAGTCTCCTACGAGCAGTACTTC. This codes for CASSQDLGTVSYEQYF.

V gene TRBV5-1 combines with J gene TRBJ2-1; D not resolved. This CDR3 is 13 amino acids long. The germline CDR1 and CDR2 sequences are SGHRS and YFSETQ. Between the trimmed V and J ends, which lost 0 bases and 4 bases, there was a span of 5 bases. Here the CDR3 DNA reads TGCGCCAGCAGCTTGGTTTCATACAATGAGCAGTTCTTC. This encodes CASSLVSYNEQFF.

DNA for the CDR3: TGCAGTGCTAGTGTCGAGGACAGGGGGTTGATGAACACTGAAGCTTTCTTT. Its protein product is CSASVEDRGLMNTEAFF. The chain carries TRBV20-1 and TRBJ1-1; the match to TRBD1 covers 10 bases. Trimming cost V 3 bases and J 0 bases; bases outside gene matches: 10. Germline assignment: CDR1 DFQATT and CDR2 SNEGSKA (reference sequence). This CDR3 has 17 residues.

CDR3 loop: CASSLGGGEEDEQYF. The CDR3 DNA is TGTGCCAGCAGCCTAGGGGGAGGGGAGGAGGACGAGCAGTACTTC. The chain combines TRBV9 with TRBJ2-7; tentatively, D is TRBD2 (7 bases). The germline gives CDR1 SGDLS, CDR2 YYNGEE. V was cut by 4 bases and J by 5 bases, with 19 bases left in between. This CDR3 region has 15 residues.

The chain is built from TRBV10-1 and TRBJ2-2; 8 bases map to TRBD2. V trimming: 9 bases; J trimming: 1 base; junction bases outside the gene matches: 1. Looked up from germline, CDR1 is WNHNN and CDR2 is SYGVQD (reference sequence). The CDR3 totals 13 residues. The CDR3 is CASSGMNTGELFF. The CDR3 DNA follows: TGCGCCAGTAGCGGGATGAACACCGGGGAGCTGTTTTTT.